The entry below gives a single T cell receptor (beta chain) sequence along with its context. Its antigen remains unidentified. There are no base qualities to consult, and no much larger clone falls within one base. The sample is drawn from a study of blood T cell repertoires in COVID-19 (dated by TCRdb to about 2020). The study in broad terms: Samples covering the acute and convalescent phases of COVID-19 were provided by collaborators in the United States, Italy and Spain. The material from the prospective study consisted of cDNA or gDNA derived from T cells, B-cell-depleted T cells, or PBMCs. Deeply sampled blood TCRbeta repertoires from subjects exposed to, actively infected with, or recovered from COVID-19 were included in the dataset. The repertoires were made available in a free public database intended to serve as a resource for research on the immune response to SARS-CoV-2. The samples were drawn from the first 160 participants of the ongoing ImmuneRACE study and from some 1,300 subjects provided by 6 global collaborators. Sample metadata almost always included a de-identified subject ID, COVID-19 status, age in years and sex. HLA class I and class II types, where available, came from metadata supplied by the sample provider rather than from assay-based typing. On the study overall, not on this receptor specifically: The quantity of clinical and demographic metadata differed by source and by participant and was supplied without curation.

Between the V and J ends, shortened by 2 bases and 7 bases respectively, the junction contains 9 bases. The CDR3 goes from the cysteine to the phenylalanine over 14 residues. CDR3 DNA only is kept here, 42 bases in frame from base 1. From a lookup of the germline V gene (reference sequence), CDR1 and CDR2 are LGHDT and YNNKEL. The immunoSEQ Assay, a bias-controlled multiplex PCR, was used to amplify TCRbeta CDR3 regions from genomic DNA. The paper's data handling went like this. Within the assay, amplification of reference gene primers was used to estimate how many nucleated cells each sample contained. To quantify the absolute abundance of each unique TCRbeta CDR3 rearrangement, sequence reads were collapsed and filtered. For each sample, productive Simpson clonality was calculated by taking the square root of Simpson's diversity index across productive rearrangements. In its TCRdb copy, this immuneACCESS table keeps in-frame sequences only and misses some clones. Where compared with another copy, unresolved V genes explain less than half of these, and the others have no known cause. The V and J calls and the clone size are those of that table, but D and trimming were determined from the DNA. This sample holds roughly 34,000 clones; less than 90% were observed only once. The biggest ten clones account for over 20% of the sample.

Whole blood was collected in K2EDTA tubes by collaborating institutions according to the institutions' own protocols. For TCRbeta analysis, collaborators shipped samples in one of three forms: frozen whole blood, isolated PBMCs, or DNA extracted from either of those sample types. Sequencing was carried out using peripheral blood. This clonotype originated in a woman at least 80 years old with active or convalescent COVID-19. The chain is made from TRBV3-1 (or the pseudogene TRBV3-2) and TRBJ1-6, with the D gene not confidently named. The nucleotide sequence reads TGTGCCAGCAGCCAAATCAGCGGGAATTCACCCCTCCACTTT. Translated, it reads CASSQISGNSPLHF.